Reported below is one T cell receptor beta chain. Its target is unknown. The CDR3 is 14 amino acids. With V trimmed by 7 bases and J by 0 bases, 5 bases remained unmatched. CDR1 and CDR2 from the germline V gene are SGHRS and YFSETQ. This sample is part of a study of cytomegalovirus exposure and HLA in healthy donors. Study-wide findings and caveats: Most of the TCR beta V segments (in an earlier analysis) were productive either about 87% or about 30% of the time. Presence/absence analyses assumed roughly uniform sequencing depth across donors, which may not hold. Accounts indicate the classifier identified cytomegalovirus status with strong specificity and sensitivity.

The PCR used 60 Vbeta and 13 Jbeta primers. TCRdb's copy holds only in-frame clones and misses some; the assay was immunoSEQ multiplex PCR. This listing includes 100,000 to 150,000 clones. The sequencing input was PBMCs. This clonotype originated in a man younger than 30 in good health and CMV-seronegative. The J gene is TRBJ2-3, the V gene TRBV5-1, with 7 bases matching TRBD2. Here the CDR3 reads CASVRGGSTDTQYF. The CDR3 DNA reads TGCGCCAGCGTGCGGGGAGGGAGCACAGATACGCAGTATTTT.